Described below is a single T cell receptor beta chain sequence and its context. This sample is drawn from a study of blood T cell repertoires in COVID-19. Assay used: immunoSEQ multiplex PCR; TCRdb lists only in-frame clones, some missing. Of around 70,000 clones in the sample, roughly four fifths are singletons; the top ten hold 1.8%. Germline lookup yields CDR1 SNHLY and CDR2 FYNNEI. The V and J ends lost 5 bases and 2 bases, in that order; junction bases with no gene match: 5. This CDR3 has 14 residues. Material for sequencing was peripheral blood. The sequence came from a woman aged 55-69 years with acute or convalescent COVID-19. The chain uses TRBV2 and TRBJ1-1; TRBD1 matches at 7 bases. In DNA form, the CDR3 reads TGTGCCAGCAGTCCGGGGACAGTTAACACTGAAGCTTTCTTT. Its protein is CASSPGTVNTEAFF.